One sample yielded the 4 T cell receptor beta chains listed below, sequenced in a study of T cell responses to AZD1222 COVID-19 vaccine. The protocol was immunoSEQ multiplex PCR, while the TCRdb copy is restricted to in-frame clones and leaves out a portion. The sample contains about 190,000 clones, around 94% of which appear only once. Sequences were derived from peripheral blood, sampled 28 days after the second dose of the MenACWY control vaccine. These receptors originate from an adult who received the MenACWY meningococcal vaccine as a control.

V gene TRBV6-5 combines with J gene TRBJ2-1; 8 bases agree with TRBD1. Germline-derived CDR1 and CDR2 are MNHEY and SVGAGI. Trimming removed 6 bases from V and 0 bases from J; junction bases left unmatched: 4. This CDR3 is 15 amino acids long. The DNA for the CDR3 is TGTGCCAGCAGGGCGGACAGGGCCTCCTACAATGAGCAGTTCTTC. Its protein product is CASRADRASYNEQFF.

The V gene is TRBV15, the J gene TRBJ1-4; D is possibly TRBD1 (6 bases). The CDR3 has 15 residues. Per germline, CDR1 LNHNV and CDR2 YYDKDF (reference sequence). Trimming removed 5 bases from V and 6 bases from J, with 16 bases in between. The CDR3 loop is CATSGGRPGDEKLFF. CDR3 nucleotides: TGTGCCACCAGCGGCGGTAGGCCAGGGGATGAAAAACTGTTTTTT.

The V gene is TRBV10-3, the J gene TRBJ2-7; D not resolved. The CDR3 contains 15 residues. Germline V gives CDR1 ENHRY, CDR2 SYGVKD. Between the trimmed V and J ends, which lost 4 bases and 2 bases, there was a span of 15 bases. The CDR3 sequence: CAISAGPSGTYEQYF. The CDR3 DNA sequence: TGTGCCATCAGTGCTGGCCCGTCTGGGACCTACGAGCAGTACTTC.

V usage is TRBV7-3 and J usage is TRBJ1-1; D is perhaps TRBD1 (5 bases). Germline values: CDR1 SGHTA, CDR2 FQGTGA. This CDR3 comprises 13 residues. Trimming removed 5 bases at V and 0 bases at J, with 7 bases between. Written as DNA, the CDR3 is TGTGCCAGCAGCGCGACAGTGAACACTGAAGCTTTCTTT. This codes for CASSATVNTEAFF.